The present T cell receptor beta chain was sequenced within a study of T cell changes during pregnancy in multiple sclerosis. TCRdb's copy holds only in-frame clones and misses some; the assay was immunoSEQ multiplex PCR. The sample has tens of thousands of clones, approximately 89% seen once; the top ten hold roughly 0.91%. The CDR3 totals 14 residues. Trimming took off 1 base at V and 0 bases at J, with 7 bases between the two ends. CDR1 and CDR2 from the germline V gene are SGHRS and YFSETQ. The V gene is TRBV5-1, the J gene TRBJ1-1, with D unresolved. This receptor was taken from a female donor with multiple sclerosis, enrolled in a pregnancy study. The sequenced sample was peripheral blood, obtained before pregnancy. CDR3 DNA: TGCGCCAGCAGCTTGAGTTACTTGAACACTGAAGCTTTCTTT. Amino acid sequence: CASSLSYLNTEAFF.